This TCR beta chain was observed in a study of sequential checkpoint blockade in melanoma (dated by TCRdb to the late 2010s). As for the study more broadly: In a 1:1 randomization, patients received either first-line nivolumab then ipilimumab (arm A) or ipilimumab then nivolumab (arm B). Maintenance nivolumab came after both trial sequences. DNA from approximately 91 pretreatment melanoma tumor samples was subjected to TCRbeta immunosequencing. Matched tumor biopsies were taken from some 23 patients before treatment and at week 13, after single-agent nivolumab (arm A) or ipilimumab (arm B). About four fifths of the matched tumor biopsy pairs taken before and after treatment were from the same lesion.

TCRbeta CDR3 regions were immunosequenced from genomic DNA with the immunoSEQ Assay. Before high-throughput sequencing, the genomic DNA was amplified using bias-controlled multiplex PCR. The published analysis was carried out like this. To quantify the absolute abundance of each unique TCRbeta CDR3 region, the sequences were collapsed and filtered. Clonality, defined as 1 minus Pielou's evenness, was calculated using only productive rearrangements. Tumor T-cell fraction was computed by normalizing TCRbeta template counts to usable DNA, estimated from several housekeeping genes. Clones with significantly greater frequencies in on-treatment versus baseline samples were identified using a previously published method. TCRdb obtained this table from immuneACCESS and retained in-frame rearrangements with V and J assigned. These tables miss some clones; where compared with another copy, unresolved V genes account for less than half of the shortfall, and the remainder is unexplained. V and J calls and clone size are as listed in that table; D and trimming were resolved from the DNA. This sample gives thousands of clones in total; about 20% of them show up just once. Clones ranked in the top ten supply roughly 4.3% of the sample.

Broader findings and caveats from the paper: Tumor T-cell fraction and clonality correlated with PD-L1 staining and CD8+ T-cell counts but not with mutational load. Validation of the response-prediction model combining TCR metrics and mutation burden is needed in larger, independent patient cohorts. Achieving clinical benefit was about 30 times more likely for patients whose tumor T-cell fraction and clonality increased by week 13. In the nivolumab-first arm (arm A), an association was found between pretreatment tumor TIL clonality and response (P = .04). Small sample sizes and reduced statistical power limited the within-arm analyses of tumor T-cell fraction.

As encoded in the germline V gene, CDR1 is SGHNT while CDR2 is YENEEA. Measured from the cysteine to the phenylalanine, the CDR3 is 15 residues long. Of all the DNA, just the CDR3 is kept, 45 bases in frame from base 1. V loses 5 bases at its end and J loses 1 base; junction bases beyond the gene matches: 5. What this sample's treatment or condition label stands for: randomized to nivolumab then ipilimumab (arm A) or the reverse (arm B). Prior DNA-damaging chemotherapy had not been received by any trial patient. The samples were obtained from melanoma patients enrolled in CheckMate 064, an open-label, randomized phase II trial testing sequential checkpoint blockade. Genomic DNA from formalin-fixed paraffin-embedded (FFPE) tissue samples served as the input for tumor TCR sequencing. This clone is classified as medium-sized (0.01 to 0.1%). Its antigen is currently not known. No base quality information exists; no much larger clone differs at one position.

The TCR comes from a human donor with melanoma. Recombination linked TRBV11-3 to TRBJ2-3; TRBD1 aligns with 8 central bases. Source: tumor tissue (inferred from file names), taken from a patient given nivolumab and ipilimumab in sequence. The DNA is TGTGCCAGCAGCGCAGGGACAGGAGGCACAGATACGCAGTATTTT. Its translation reads: CASSAGTGGTDTQYF. Reference TRBV11-3 and TRBJ2-3 proteins supply the regions before and after the CDR3; the full variable domain is: EAGVVQSPRYKIIEKKQPVAFWCNPISGHNTLYWYLQNLGQGPELLIRYENEEAVDDSQLPKDRFSAERLKGVDSTLKIQPAELGDSAVYLCASSAGTGGTDTQYFGPGTRLTVL.